The entry below describes one T cell receptor (beta chain). In this sample, this clonotype turned up once. The target of this receptor is not known. Qualities for individual bases were not recorded, and no much larger clone is one base off. One read yields weak evidence. The library was made by 5' RACE. Sequencing took place on an Illumina HiSeq 2000. A universal primer binding site was added through template switching, and the final cDNA carried a unique molecular identifier so that TCR cDNA molecules could be counted accurately. Specific primers in the conserved constant-segment region were used to synthesize first-strand cDNA for the TCR alpha and beta chains. To control for contamination, every cDNA library carried two barcodes: a SMART-Mk sample barcode plus Illumina barcodes. TruSeq adapter sequences and Illumina sample barcodes were added in two successive PCR steps. The Illumina HiSeq platform was used with custom primers to sequence TCR alpha and beta cDNA libraries. For the original study's pipeline: Unique molecular identifiers were extracted from raw reads with MiGEC, and CDR3 positions were determined with MiXCR. Recombination models were inferred per individual with the repgenHMM and IGoR tools using an EM algorithm. The analysis of shared clonotypes was done with the tcR package in R, with sharing normalized by the product of cloneset sizes. To study raw recombination without the effects of thymic and clonal selection, out-of-frame nonproductive sequences were analyzed. TCRdb trimmed public reads at Q25 via fastp, called clones via MiXCR and kept in-frame beta chains. Entries are consolidated by CDR3 protein sequence, retaining the most common genes and DNA. Here the V and J calls rest on TCRdb's processing, not on the authors' analysis. The sample table records hundreds of thousands of distinct CDR3 sequences; 8.5% to 9% of these occur just once. 0.85% to 1% of the sample comes from the top ten.

The CDR3 has 17 amino acids, counting the end cysteine and phenylalanine. Just the 51-base CDR3 DNA is kept, in frame starting at base 1. The germline V gene supplies CDR1 LGHNA and CDR2 YSLEER. Trimming takes 0 bases off V and 4 bases off J; junction bases not matched to a gene: 6. The source of the sample is a study of identical twins (dated by TCRdb to the mid-2010s). With regard to the full study: To test whether fetal clonotypes persist, the study used deep sequencing on TCR alpha and beta repertoires from monozygotic twins, unrelated adults of various ages, and cord blood. Replicate twin experiments were performed at different times using different library preparation protocols to rule out contamination.

Only healthy Caucasian donors were included. Three pairs of female monozygotic twins, all aged roughly 18 to 29 years, made up the twin cohort. RNA for TCR libraries was isolated from peripheral blood mononuclear cells. What the authors observed across the whole study: Out-of-frame TCR alpha sequences shared between twins showed an excess of low generation-probability sequences compared with coincidental sharing between unrelated individuals. In monozygotic twins, out-of-frame TCR alpha sharing was systematically underestimated by recombination models, although the models agreed with sharing between unrelated individuals. The excess sharing between twins in beta out-of-frame sequences was weaker because fewer shared sequences reduced the signal-to-noise ratio. Because the same donors could not be followed over many years, the conclusions depended on cross-sectional statistical analysis. Invariant T cells such as MAIT and iNKT could partly confound zero-insertion analyses, although diverse VJ usage argued against such confounding for most clonotypes. Abundant cord blood beta clonotypes had fewer insertions, young adult naive repertoires showed a similar but weaker trend, and memory repertoires showed no such trend.

These records were also assigned to another study, of yellow fever vaccine responses in identical twins. That second publication adds: The T cell response to vaccination in identical twins was reported by the authors to appear partly convergent and partly personalized. The study precisely tracked vaccine-responding T cell clones in identical twins.

The source of this sequence is a woman aged 18-30 years in good health. The chain is made from TRBV4-3 and TRBJ2-1, with TRBD2 matching 10 junction bases. Sequencing input: PBMCs. The CDR3 sequence is CASSQELASGRYNEQFF. The DNA reads as follows: TGCGCCAGCAGCCAAGAGTTGGCTAGCGGGAGATACAATGAGCAGTTCTTC.